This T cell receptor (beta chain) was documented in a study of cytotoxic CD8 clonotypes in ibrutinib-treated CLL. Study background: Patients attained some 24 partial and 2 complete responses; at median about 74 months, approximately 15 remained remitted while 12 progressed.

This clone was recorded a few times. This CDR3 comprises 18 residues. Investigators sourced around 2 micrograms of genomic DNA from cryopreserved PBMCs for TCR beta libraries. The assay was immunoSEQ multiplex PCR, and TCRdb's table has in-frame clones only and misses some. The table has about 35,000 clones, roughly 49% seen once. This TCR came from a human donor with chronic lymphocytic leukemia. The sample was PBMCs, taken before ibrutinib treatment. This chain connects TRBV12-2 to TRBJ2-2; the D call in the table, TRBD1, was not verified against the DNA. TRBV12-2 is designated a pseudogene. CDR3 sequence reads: CASRLALLGAPNTGELFF. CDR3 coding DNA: TGTGCAAGTCGCTTAGCGCTTCTGGGGGCGCCGAACACCGGGGAGCTGTTTTTT.